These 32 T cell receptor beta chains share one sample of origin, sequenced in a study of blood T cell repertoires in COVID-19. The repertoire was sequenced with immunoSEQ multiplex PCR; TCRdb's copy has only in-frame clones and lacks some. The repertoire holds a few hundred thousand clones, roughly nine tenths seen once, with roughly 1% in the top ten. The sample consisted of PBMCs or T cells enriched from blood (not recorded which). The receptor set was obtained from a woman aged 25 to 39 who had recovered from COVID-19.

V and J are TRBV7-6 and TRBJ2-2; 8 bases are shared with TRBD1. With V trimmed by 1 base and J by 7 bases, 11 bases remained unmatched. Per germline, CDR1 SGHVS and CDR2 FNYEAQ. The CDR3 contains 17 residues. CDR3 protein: CASSLVPPQGGFGELFF. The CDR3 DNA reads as TGTGCCAGCAGCTTAGTCCCCCCACAGGGGGGTTTCGGGGAGCTGTTTTTT.

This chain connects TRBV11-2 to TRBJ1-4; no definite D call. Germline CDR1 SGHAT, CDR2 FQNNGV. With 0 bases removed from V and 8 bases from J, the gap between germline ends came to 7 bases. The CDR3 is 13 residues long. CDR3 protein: CASSLDRNEKLFF. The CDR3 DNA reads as TGTGCCAGCAGCTTAGATAGAAACGAAAAACTGTTTTTT.

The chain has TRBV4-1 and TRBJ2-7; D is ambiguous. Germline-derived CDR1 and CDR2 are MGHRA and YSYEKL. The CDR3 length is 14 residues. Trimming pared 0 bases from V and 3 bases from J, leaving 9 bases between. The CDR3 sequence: CASSQDYSLYEQYF. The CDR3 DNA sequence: TGCGCCAGCAGCCAAGACTACAGCCTCTACGAGCAGTACTTC.

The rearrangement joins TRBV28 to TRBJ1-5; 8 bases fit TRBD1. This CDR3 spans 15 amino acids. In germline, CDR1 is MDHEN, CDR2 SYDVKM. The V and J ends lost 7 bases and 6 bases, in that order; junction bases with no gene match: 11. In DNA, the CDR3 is TGTGCCAGCACCCGGACAGGGAGAGGTCGTCAGCCCCAGCATTTT. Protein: CASTRTGRGRQPQHF.

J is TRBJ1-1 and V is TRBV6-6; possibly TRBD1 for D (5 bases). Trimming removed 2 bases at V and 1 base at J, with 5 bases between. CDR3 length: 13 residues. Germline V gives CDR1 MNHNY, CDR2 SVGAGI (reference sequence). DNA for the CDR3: TGTGCCAGCAGTTACGGACAGAACACTGAAGCTTTCTTT. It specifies CASSYGQNTEAFF.

CDR3 sequence: CASSGGGGETQYF. For the CDR3, the DNA is TGTGCCAGCAGCGGCGGGGGCGGGGAGACCCAGTACTTC. The gene calls are TRBV5-5 and TRBJ2-5, with a possible D match to TRBD2 (7 bases). Germline V gene sequence: CDR1 SGHKS, CDR2 YYEKEE (reference sequence). The CDR3 has 13 amino acids. The ends were cut back, 4 bases at V and 5 bases at J, with 12 bases in the middle.

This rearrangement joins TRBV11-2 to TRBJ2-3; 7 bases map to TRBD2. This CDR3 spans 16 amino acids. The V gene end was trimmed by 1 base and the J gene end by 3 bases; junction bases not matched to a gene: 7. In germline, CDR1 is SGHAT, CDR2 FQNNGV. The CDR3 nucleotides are TGTGCCAGCAGCTTAGGAGCGGGGATCATTACAGATACGCAGTATTTT. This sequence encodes CASSLGAGIITDTQYF.

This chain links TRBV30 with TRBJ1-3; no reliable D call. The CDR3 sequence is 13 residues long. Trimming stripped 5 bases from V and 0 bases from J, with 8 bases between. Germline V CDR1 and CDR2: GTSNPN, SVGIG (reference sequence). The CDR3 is CAWERISGNTIYF. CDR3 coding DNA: TGTGCCTGGGAGCGGATCTCTGGAAACACCATATATTTT.

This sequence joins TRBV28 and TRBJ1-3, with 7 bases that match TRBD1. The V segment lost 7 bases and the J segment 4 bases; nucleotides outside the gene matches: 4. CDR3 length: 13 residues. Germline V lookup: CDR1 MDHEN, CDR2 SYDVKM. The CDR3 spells CASKTGQGNTIYF. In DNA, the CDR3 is TGTGCCAGCAAGACAGGGCAGGGAAACACCATATATTTT.

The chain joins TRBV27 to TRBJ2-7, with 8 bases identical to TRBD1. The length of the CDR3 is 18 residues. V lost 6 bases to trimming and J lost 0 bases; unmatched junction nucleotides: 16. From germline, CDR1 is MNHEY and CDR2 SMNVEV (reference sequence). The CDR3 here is CASSPYRQGSTSSYEQYF. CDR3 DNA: TGTGCCAGCAGCCCTTACCGACAGGGGTCTACGAGCTCCTACGAGCAGTACTTC.

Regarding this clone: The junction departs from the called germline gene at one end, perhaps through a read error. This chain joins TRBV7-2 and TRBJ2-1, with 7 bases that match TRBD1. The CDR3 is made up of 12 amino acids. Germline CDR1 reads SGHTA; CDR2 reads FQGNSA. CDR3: CASSLGGQILIF. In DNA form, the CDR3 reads TGTGCCAGCAGCTTAGGGGGACAGATCTTGATCTTC.

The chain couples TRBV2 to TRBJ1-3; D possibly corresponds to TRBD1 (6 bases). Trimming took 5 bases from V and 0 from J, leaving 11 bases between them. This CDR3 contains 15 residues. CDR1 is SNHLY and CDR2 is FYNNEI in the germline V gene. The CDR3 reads CASSRDRRSGNTIYF. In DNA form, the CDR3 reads TGTGCCAGCAGTCGCGACAGGCGCTCTGGAAACACCATATATTTT.

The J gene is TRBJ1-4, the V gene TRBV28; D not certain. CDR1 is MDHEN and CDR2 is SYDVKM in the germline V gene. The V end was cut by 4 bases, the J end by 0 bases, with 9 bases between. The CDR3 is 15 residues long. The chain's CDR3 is CASSSGFATNEKLFF. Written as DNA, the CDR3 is TGTGCCAGCAGTTCAGGCTTTGCAACTAATGAAAAACTGTTTTTT. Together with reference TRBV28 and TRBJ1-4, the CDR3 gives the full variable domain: DVKVTQSSRYLVKRTGEKVFLECVQDMDHENMFWYRQDPGLGLRLIYFSYDVKMKEKGDIPEGYSVSREKKERFSLILESASTNQTSMYLCASSSGFATNEKLFFGSGTQLSVL.

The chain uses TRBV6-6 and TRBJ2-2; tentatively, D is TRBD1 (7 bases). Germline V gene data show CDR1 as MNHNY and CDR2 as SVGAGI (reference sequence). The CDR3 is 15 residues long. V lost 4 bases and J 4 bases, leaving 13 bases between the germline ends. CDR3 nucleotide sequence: TGTGCCAGCAGTTCAGGGGGGTTGGGCACCGGGGAGCTGTTTTTT. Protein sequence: CASSSGGLGTGELFF.

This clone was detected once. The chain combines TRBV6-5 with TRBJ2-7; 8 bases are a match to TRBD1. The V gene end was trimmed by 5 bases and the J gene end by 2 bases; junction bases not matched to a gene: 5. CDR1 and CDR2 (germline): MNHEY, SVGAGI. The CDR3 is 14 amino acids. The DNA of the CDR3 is TGTGCCAGCAGTATGACAGGGGATACCTACGAGCAGTACTTC. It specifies CASSMTGDTYEQYF.

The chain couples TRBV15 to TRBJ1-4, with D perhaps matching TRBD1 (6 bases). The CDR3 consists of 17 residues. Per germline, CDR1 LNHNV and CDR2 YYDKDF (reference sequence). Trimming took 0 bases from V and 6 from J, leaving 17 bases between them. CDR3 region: CATSRDLSGGADEKLFF. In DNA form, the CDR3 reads TGTGCCACCAGCAGAGATCTTAGTGGGGGGGCGGATGAAAAACTGTTTTTT.

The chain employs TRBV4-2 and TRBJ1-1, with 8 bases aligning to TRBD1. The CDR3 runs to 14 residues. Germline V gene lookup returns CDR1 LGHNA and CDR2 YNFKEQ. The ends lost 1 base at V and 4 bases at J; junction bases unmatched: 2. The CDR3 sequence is CASSQATGGTEAFF. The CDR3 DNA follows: TGTGCCAGCAGCCAAGCCACAGGGGGCACTGAAGCTTTCTTT.

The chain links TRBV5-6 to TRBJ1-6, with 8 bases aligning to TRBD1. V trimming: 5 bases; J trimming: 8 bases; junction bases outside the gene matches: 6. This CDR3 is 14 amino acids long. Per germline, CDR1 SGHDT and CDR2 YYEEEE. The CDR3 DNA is TGTGCCAGCAGTCGGCAGGGGGCAGATTCACCCCTCCACTTT. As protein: CASSRQGADSPLHF.

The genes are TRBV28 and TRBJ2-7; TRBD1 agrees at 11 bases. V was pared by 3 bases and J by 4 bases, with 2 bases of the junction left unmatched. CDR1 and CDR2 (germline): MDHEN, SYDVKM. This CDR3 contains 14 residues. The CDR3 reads CASSFRDRGYEQYF. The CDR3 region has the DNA TGTGCCAGCAGTTTTCGGGACAGGGGGTACGAGCAGTACTTC.

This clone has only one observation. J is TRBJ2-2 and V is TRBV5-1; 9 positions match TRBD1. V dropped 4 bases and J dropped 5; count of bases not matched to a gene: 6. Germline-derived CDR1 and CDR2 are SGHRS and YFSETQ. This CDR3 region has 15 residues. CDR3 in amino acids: CASSIGQGWTGELFF. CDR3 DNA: TGCGCCAGCAGCATCGGACAGGGGTGGACCGGGGAGCTGTTTTTT.

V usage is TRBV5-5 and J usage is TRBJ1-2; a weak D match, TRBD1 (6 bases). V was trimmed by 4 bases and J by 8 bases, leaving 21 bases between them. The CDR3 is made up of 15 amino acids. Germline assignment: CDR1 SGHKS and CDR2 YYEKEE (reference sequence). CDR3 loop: CASSGPQGLLGGYTF. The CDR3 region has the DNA TGTGCCAGCAGCGGACCCCAGGGGCTTTTGGGAGGCTACACCTTC.

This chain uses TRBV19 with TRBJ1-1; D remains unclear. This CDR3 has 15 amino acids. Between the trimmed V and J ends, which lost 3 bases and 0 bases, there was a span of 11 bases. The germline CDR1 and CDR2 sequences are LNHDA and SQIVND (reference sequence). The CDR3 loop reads CASSIPTRLNTEAFF. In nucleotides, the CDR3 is TGTGCCAGTAGTATTCCGACGCGGTTGAACACTGAAGCTTTCTTT.

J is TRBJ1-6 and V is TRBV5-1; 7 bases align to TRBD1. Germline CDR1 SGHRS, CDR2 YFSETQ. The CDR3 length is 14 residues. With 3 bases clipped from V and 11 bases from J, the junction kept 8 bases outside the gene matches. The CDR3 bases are TGCGCCAGCAGCTCGGACAGGCCAGGGGCACCCCTCCACTTT. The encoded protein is CASSSDRPGAPLHF.

The CDR3 here is CASSRTEGNEQYF. CDR3 DNA: TGTGCCAGCAGCCGGACAGAAGGCAACGAGCAGTACTTC. This rearrangement joins TRBV7-6 to TRBJ2-7, with TRBD1 as a possible D gene (6 bases). CDR1 and CDR2 (germline): SGHVS, FNYEAQ. The V end was cut by 5 bases, the J end by 5 bases, with 13 bases between. This CDR3 has 13 amino acids.

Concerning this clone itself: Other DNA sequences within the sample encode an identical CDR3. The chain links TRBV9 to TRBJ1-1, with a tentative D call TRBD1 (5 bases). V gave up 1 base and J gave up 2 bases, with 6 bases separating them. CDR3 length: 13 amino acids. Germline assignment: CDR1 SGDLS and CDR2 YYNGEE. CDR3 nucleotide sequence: TGTGCCAGCAGCGTAACAGGAAACACTGAAGCTTTCTTT. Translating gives CASSVTGNTEAFF.

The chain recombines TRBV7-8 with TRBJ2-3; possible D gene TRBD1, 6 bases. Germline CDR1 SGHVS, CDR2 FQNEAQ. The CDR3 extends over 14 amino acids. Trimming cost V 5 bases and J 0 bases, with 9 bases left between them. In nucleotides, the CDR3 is TGTGCCAGCAGCACAGGGACAAGCACAGATACGCAGTATTTT. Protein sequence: CASSTGTSTDTQYF.

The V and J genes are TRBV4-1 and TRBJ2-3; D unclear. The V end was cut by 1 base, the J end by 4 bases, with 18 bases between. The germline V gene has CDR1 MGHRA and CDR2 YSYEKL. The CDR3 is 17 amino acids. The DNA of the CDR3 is TGCGCCAGCAGCCAAGCCCTGAGCTCCCCGATGCCAGATACGCAGTATTTT. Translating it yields CASSQALSSPMPDTQYF.

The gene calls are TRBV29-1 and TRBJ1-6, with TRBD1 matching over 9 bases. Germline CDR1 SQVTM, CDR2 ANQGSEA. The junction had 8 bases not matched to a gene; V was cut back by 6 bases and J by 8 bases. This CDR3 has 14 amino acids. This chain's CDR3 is CSVKTGGTDSPLHF. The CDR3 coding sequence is TGCAGCGTGAAGACAGGGGGGACCGATTCACCCCTCCACTTT. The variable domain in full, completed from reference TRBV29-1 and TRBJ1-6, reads SAVISQKPSRDICQRGTSLTIQCQVDSQVTMMFWYRQQPGQSLTLIATANQGSEATYESGFVIDKFPISRPNLTFSTLTVSNMSPEDSSIYLCSVKTGGTDSPLHFGNGTRLTVT.

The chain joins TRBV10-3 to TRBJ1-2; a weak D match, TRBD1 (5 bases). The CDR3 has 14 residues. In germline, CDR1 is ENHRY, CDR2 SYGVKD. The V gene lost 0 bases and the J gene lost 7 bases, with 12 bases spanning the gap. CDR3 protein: CAISESGRGGGYTF. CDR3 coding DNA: TGTGCCATCAGTGAGTCTGGGAGGGGAGGTGGCTACACCTTC.

This chain's CDR3 is CASSPRQISAYGYTF. The CDR3 nucleotides read TGTGCCAGCTCACCCCGACAAATCTCGGCCTATGGCTACACCTTC. The J gene is TRBJ1-2, the V gene TRBV18; D remains unclear. From germline, CDR1 is KGHSH and CDR2 LQKENI. V lost 3 bases and J lost 4, with 15 bases in between. This CDR3 has 15 residues.

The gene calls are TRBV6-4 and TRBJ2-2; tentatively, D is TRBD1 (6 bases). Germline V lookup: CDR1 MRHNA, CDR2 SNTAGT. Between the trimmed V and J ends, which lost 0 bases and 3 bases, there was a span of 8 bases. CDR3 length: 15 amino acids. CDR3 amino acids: CASSDSGGYTGELFF. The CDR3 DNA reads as TGTGCCAGCAGTGACTCAGGGGGTTACACCGGGGAGCTGTTTTTT.

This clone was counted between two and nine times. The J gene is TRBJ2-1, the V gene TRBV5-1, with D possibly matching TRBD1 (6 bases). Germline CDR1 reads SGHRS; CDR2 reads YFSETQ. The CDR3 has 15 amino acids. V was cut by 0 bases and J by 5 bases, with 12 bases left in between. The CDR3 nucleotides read TGCGCCAGCAGCTTGGCCGGACAGATAAACAATGAGCAGTTCTTC. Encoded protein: CASSLAGQINNEQFF.